This T cell receptor (beta chain) is from a study of Graves' ophthalmopathy and Graves' hyperthyroidism. The study, taken as a whole, reports: In blood, most expanded thyroid clonotypes above 0.001 frequency were also detected. The model reached 70.59% sensitivity and approximately 72% specificity for predicting ophthalmopathy progression.

V lost 4 bases and J lost 3; bases outside the gene matches: 3. The CDR3 length is 14 residues. Germline V gene data show CDR1 as SGHVS and CDR2 as FQNEAQ. This clonotype has at least ten counts. As yet, its antigen is unknown. RNA transcripts provided the template for amplifying TCR beta CDR3 regions. First-round RT-PCR relied on HTBI primers, and a second-round multiplex PCR came next. MiXCR, run by TCRdb on the multiplex PCR reads, gives a single entry per CDR3 protein. This sample yields around 600,000 distinct CDR3 sequences, of which about 38% are seen a single time; over 2.5% belongs to the top ten. Lactation, pregnancy, uncontrolled infections and other autoimmune diseases were all grounds for excluding patients. Symptoms, serum thyroxine and TRAb, thyroid ultrasound, and orbital computed tomography formed the diagnostic basis.

V gene TRBV7-8 combines with J gene TRBJ1-1; TRBD1 matches 9 bases. The TCR comes from an adult man with Graves' ophthalmopathy. The material sequenced was peripheral blood. The CDR3 nucleotides read TGTGCCAGCAGCTGGGGACAGGGACACACTGAAGCTTTCTTT. Amino acid sequence: CASSWGQGHTEAFF.